A selection of T cell receptor beta chains follows, all from one sample in a study of shared clonotypes between healthy human individuals. The repertoire was sequenced with immunoSEQ multiplex PCR; TCRdb's copy has only in-frame clones and lacks some. The top ten clones hold 0.13% of a sample with some 2 million clones, 85% to 95% of them seen once. Material for sequencing was naive CD4+ T cells sorted from blood. Receptors were obtained from a man aged 18 to 30 in good health. The CDR3 runs from the conserved cysteine through the conserved F or W. A D gene is named only where the DNA matches it firmly. Rows may omit the clone size; those that give it use once, few, many or a size class.

TRBJ2-7 TRBV5-4 NA NA CASSLPGAYEQYF TGTGCCAGCAGCTTGCCAGGGGCCTACGAGCAGTACTTC
TRBJ1-1 TRBV10-1 NA NA CASSDPAGWRSTEAFF TGCGCCAGCAGTGATCCCGCTGGGTGGCGGTCCACTGAAGCTTTCTTT
TRBJ1-6 TRBV6-5 NA NA CATHSGSSPLHF TGTGCCACCCACTCGGGTAGTTCACCCCTCCACTTT
TRBJ2-5 TRBV28 once NA CASSSRAPGTQYF TGTGCCAGCAGTTCCCGGGCCCCGGGCACCCAGTACTTC
TRBJ2-4 TRBV9 NA NA CASSVAGFGIQYF TGTGCCAGCAGCGTAGCAGGGTTTGGCATTCAGTACTTC
TRBJ2-5 TRBV7-2 NA NA CASTRGWETQYF TGTGCCAGCACTCGTGGGTGGGAGACCCAGTACTTC
TRBJ1-5 TRBV11-2 NA NA CASSPRPGMDQPQHF TGTGCCAGCAGCCCCAGACCGGGGATGGATCAGCCCCAGCATTTT
TRBJ2-7 TRBV7-2 NA NA CASSLSPYEQYF TGTGCCAGCAGCTTATCCCCCTACGAGCAGTACTTC
TRBJ2-5 TRBV6-1 NA NA CASPPRVETQYF TGTGCCAGCCCTCCCCGGGTCGAGACCCAGTACTTC
TRBJ2-3 TRBV7-2 NA NA CASSFNSAPDTQYF TGTGCCAGCAGCTTCAATAGCGCTCCAGATACGCAGTATTTT
TRBJ1-2 TRBV7-2 few NA CASSRDPSNYGYTF TGTGCCAGCAGCCGGGACCCGTCCAACTATGGCTACACCTTC
TRBJ1-6 TRBV27 NA TRBD1 CASSPIGQDNSPLHF TGTGCCAGCAGTCCCATCGGACAGGATAATTCACCCCTCCACTTT
TRBJ2-5 TRBV11-2 NA TRBD2 CASSLDPGGAQYF TGTGCCAGCAGCTTAGACCCCGGGGGGGCCCAGTACTTC
TRBJ2-2 TRBV2 NA NA CAASRGRNTGELFF TGTGCCGCGAGCCGGGGACGCAACACCGGGGAGCTGTTTTTT
TRBJ2-3 TRBV29-1 NA TRBD2 CSVEDLGTRRDWHTQYF TGCAGCGTTGAAGATTTGGGGACTAGGCGAGACTGGCATACGCAGTATTTT
TRBJ2-3 TRBV5-1 NA NA CASSRKDTPSTDTQYF TGCGCCAGCAGCCGCAAGGATACTCCTAGCACAGATACGCAGTATTTT